At least ten counts were recorded for the clone carrying this TCR beta chain. Its antigen is undetermined. This CDR3 region has 14 residues. V lost 5 bases, J lost 6 bases, and 18 bases lay in between. CDR1 is DFQATT and CDR2 is SNEGSKA in the germline V gene (reference sequence). The source of the sample is a study of identical twins. Overall study results and limits: Weaker excess twin sharing was observed in beta out-of-frame sequences.

Each CDR3 protein gets one entry after TCRdb re-called the 5' RACE reads with MiXCR. Of fewer than 650,000 distinct CDR3 sequences detected, 7% to 7.5% appear once; the ten largest clones hold 1.5% to 2%. This sample also belongs to another study, concerning yellow fever vaccine responses in identical twins.

Sequencing was carried out using PBMCs. This clonotype was sampled from a woman between 18 and 29 years old in good health. The chain joins TRBV20-1 to TRBJ2-3; D gene uncertain. The CDR3 protein is CSAPHRVLLDTQYF. The CDR3 DNA reads as TGCAGTGCTCCACACCGGGTCCTGTTGGATACGCAGTATTTT.